These 31 T cell receptor beta chains came from one sample sequenced in a study of control samples from healthy donors and cancer patients. Measured with immunoSEQ multiplex PCR; TCRdb has only the in-frame clones, and not every one. The sample has tens of thousands of clones, roughly 89% seen once. Sample: blood. These receptors were obtained from a middle-aged man in good health.

The genes are TRBV18 and TRBJ1-2; D is undetermined. This CDR3 is built from 15 residues. Germline V lookup: CDR1 KGHSH, CDR2 LQKENI. V was clipped by 2 bases and J by 5 bases, with 15 bases between them. The CDR3 sequence: CASSPGSRERYGYTF. The CDR3 coding sequence is TGTGCCAGCTCACCAGGGAGCCGCGAGCGATATGGCTACACCTTC.

The count of this clone is one. The rearrangement uses TRBV11-3 and TRBJ2-3; D might be TRBD1 (6 bases). CDR1 SGHNT and CDR2 YENEEA come from the germline V gene. V was shortened by 3 bases and J by 1 base, with 11 bases between the two germline ends. The CDR3 contains 15 residues. This CDR3 is CASSFRGGGTDTQYF. The CDR3 region has the DNA TGTGCCAGCAGCTTCAGGGGTGGCGGCACAGATACGCAGTATTTT.

The chain carries TRBV15 and TRBJ1-5; no clear D gene. Germline CDR1 and CDR2: LNHNV and YYDKDF (reference sequence). This CDR3 is 14 amino acids long. Trimming cost V 0 bases and J 11 bases, with 14 bases left between them. CDR3 DNA sequence: TGTGCCACCAGCAGAGAGGGGAAACTGGTGGCCCAGCATTTT. Its translation is CATSREGKLVAQHF.

V and J are TRBV7-8 and TRBJ1-5, with 8 bases lining up with TRBD1. V was clipped by 1 base and J by 6 bases; unmatched bases: 2. The CDR3 consists of 14 residues. CDR1 and CDR2 (germline): SGHVS, FQNEAQ. The CDR3 loop reads CASSLVQGGQPQHF. The DNA of the CDR3 is TGTGCCAGCAGCTTAGTACAGGGGGGTCAGCCCCAGCATTTT.

Only one count was recorded for this clone. The DNA of the CDR3 is TGTGCCAGCAGCTCAGGGAAATGGGGTGGCTACACCTTC. This translates into CASSSGKWGGYTF. This chain joins TRBV5-8 and TRBJ1-2, with a tentative D call TRBD1 (5 bases). CDR3 length equals 13 residues. Trimming shortened V by 3 bases and J by 7 bases, and 13 bases separated the two germline ends. Germline-derived CDR1 and CDR2 are SGHTS and YDEGEE.

The CDR3 DNA is TGTGCCAGCAGTTACTCAGTCTTGAACACTGAAGCTTTCTTT. As protein: CASSYSVLNTEAFF. V gene TRBV6-5 combines with J gene TRBJ1-1, with no clear D. The germline gives CDR1 MNHEY, CDR2 SVGAGI. V was pared by 0 bases and J by 0 bases, with 5 bases between. This CDR3 region has 14 residues.

This rearrangement joins TRBV6-1 to TRBJ2-3, with TRBD1 identical over 8 bases. This CDR3 has 13 amino acids. Germline CDR1 reads MNHNS; CDR2 reads SASEGT. J gave up 11 bases and V 2 bases, and 6 bases lay outside the gene matches. DNA for the CDR3: TGTGCCAGCAGTGAAAACAGGGGGAGGAGGCAGTATTTT. This gives the protein CASSENRGRRQYF.

The chain employs TRBV2 and TRBJ2-2, with 8 nucleotides matching TRBD2. Germline CDR1 is SNHLY and CDR2 is FYNNEI. The junction had 4 bases not matched to a gene; V was cut back by 7 bases and J by 3 bases. This CDR3 has 14 residues. The CDR3 nucleotides read TGTGCCAGCAACGGGGGGGCCTACACCGGGGAGCTGTTTTTT. The encoded protein is CASNGGAYTGELFF.

The V call is TRBV14, the J call TRBJ1-2; tentative D call: TRBD1 (5 bases). CDR1 SGHDN and CDR2 FVKESK come from the germline V gene. The CDR3 spans 13 residues. Trimming took 0 bases from V and 13 from J, leaving 15 bases between them. The CDR3 nucleotides are TGTGCCAGCAGCCAAGATTTTGGCAGGGCGATCACCTTC. Residues: CASSQDFGRAITF. Combining the CDR3 with reference TRBV14 and TRBJ1-2 gives the whole variable domain EAGVTQFPSHSVIEKGQTVTLRCDPISGHDNLYWYRRVMGKEIKFLLHFVKESKQDESGMPNNRFLAERTGGTYSTLKVQPAELEDSGVYFCASSQDFGRAITFGSGTRLTVV.

This sequence joins TRBV2 and TRBJ1-2; no clear D gene. Trimming removed 3 bases from V and 0 bases from J, with 11 bases in between. CDR1 is SNHLY and CDR2 is FYNNEI in the germline V gene. The CDR3 totals 15 residues. This CDR3 reads CASSEEVSPNYGYTF. The DNA of the CDR3 is TGTGCCAGCAGTGAGGAGGTTTCTCCTAACTATGGCTACACCTTC.

V and J are TRBV19 and TRBJ1-5; 10 positions agree with TRBD1. J lost 5 bases, V lost 1 base, and 2 bases had no gene match. The CDR3 is 15 residues long. CDR1 is LNHDA and CDR2 is SQIVND in the germline V gene (reference sequence). CDR3 sequence reads: CASSIGTGGYQPQHF. The CDR3 DNA reads TGTGCCAGTAGTATAGGGACAGGGGGTTATCAGCCCCAGCATTTT.

The chain is built from TRBV6-5 and TRBJ1-2, with D possibly being TRBD1 (5 bases). This CDR3 has 14 amino acids. The ends were cut back, 6 bases at V and 3 bases at J, with 14 bases in the middle. Looked up from germline, CDR1 is MNHEY and CDR2 is SVGAGI. In DNA form, the CDR3 reads TGTGCCAGCAGATTGGGGCCATCGGACTATGGCTACACCTTC. Protein product: CASRLGPSDYGYTF.

The gene calls are TRBV6-5 and TRBJ1-6; maybe TRBD1 (6 bases). The V end was cut by 8 bases, the J end by 7 bases, with 12 bases between. In germline, CDR1 is MNHEY, CDR2 SVGAGI. The length of the CDR3 is 13 residues. CDR3 nucleotides: TGTGCCAGCCAACAGGGTTGGAATTCACCCCTCCACTTT. Its protein product is CASQQGWNSPLHF.

This CDR3 is CASSYSNDANTEAFF. CDR3 DNA sequence: TGTGCCAGCAGTTACTCAAATGACGCGAACACTGAAGCTTTCTTT. The J gene is TRBJ1-1, the V gene TRBV6-6; the D is unclear. The V end was cut by 0 bases, the J end by 1 base, with 9 bases between. The V gene's germline CDR1 is MNHNY and CDR2 SVGAGI (reference sequence). The CDR3 runs 15 residues.

J is TRBJ2-3 and V is TRBV11-2, with no clear D. V was clipped by 4 bases and J by 5 bases, with 16 bases between them. The CDR3 is made up of 15 amino acids. Germline assignment: CDR1 SGHAT and CDR2 FQNNGV. Here the CDR3 DNA reads TGTGCCAGCAGCTCTGACCCTTCCGTCGAAGATACGCAGTATTTT. Its protein product is CASSSDPSVEDTQYF.

Only a few counts were recorded for this clone. J is TRBJ1-1 and V is TRBV4-1, with D possibly matching TRBD1 (5 bases). This CDR3 has 14 amino acids. Looked up from germline, CDR1 is MGHRA and CDR2 is YSYEKL. Trimming removed 3 bases at V and 5 bases at J, with 13 bases between. CDR3: CASSHGAGTTEAFF. The DNA of the CDR3 is TGCGCCAGCAGCCACGGCGCGGGGACGACTGAAGCTTTCTTT.

In its sample, this clone ranks as medium-sized. The V call is TRBV18, the J call TRBJ1-3; no firm D call. The V gene lost 3 bases and the J gene lost 1 base, with 10 bases spanning the gap. This CDR3 contains 15 residues. Germline CDR1 KGHSH, CDR2 LQKENI. The CDR3 coding sequence is TGTGCCAGCTCACCCCGGTCTGGTTCTGGAAACACCATATATTTT. Its protein product is CASSPRSGSGNTIYF.

The chain couples TRBV9 to TRBJ2-3; a possible D gene is TRBD1 (6 bases). The germline gives CDR1 SGDLS, CDR2 YYNGEE. This CDR3 is 14 amino acids long. V lost 1 base and J 2 bases, leaving 8 bases between the germline ends. The CDR3 region has the DNA TGTGCCAGCAGCGTAAGGGGGTTCACAGATACGCAGTATTTT. Encoded protein: CASSVRGFTDTQYF. Variable domain in full (rest from reference TRBV9 and TRBJ2-3): DSGVTQTPKHLITATGQRVTLRCSPRSGDLSVYWYQQSLDQGLQFLIQYYNGEERAKGNILERFSAQQFPDLHSELNLSSLELGDSALYFCASSVRGFTDTQYFGPGTRLTVL.

This chain connects TRBV19 to TRBJ1-2; D is ambiguous. V gave up 4 bases and J gave up 8 bases, with 11 bases separating them. Germline V gene sequence: CDR1 LNHDA, CDR2 SQIVND (reference sequence). The CDR3 length is 12 residues. CDR3 residues: CASSTPGSGYTF. The CDR3 region has the DNA TGTGCCAGTAGTACCCCCGGCAGCGGCTACACCTTC.

V usage is TRBV7-2 and J usage is TRBJ1-1; D may be TRBD1 (5 bases). Trimming pared 1 base from V and 0 bases from J, leaving 12 bases between. The CDR3 totals 16 residues. Per germline, CDR1 SGHTA and CDR2 FQGNSA. The CDR3 region has the DNA TGTGCCAGCAGCTTAGGTGCGGGACTTTTGAACACTGAAGCTTTCTTT. Its translation is CASSLGAGLLNTEAFF.

The CDR3 DNA follows: TGTGCCAGTAGTTGGGGGCAGGTTGGCAATGAGCAGTTCTTC. Translating gives CASSWGQVGNEQFF. This rearrangement joins TRBV19 to TRBJ2-1; a weak D match, TRBD1 (6 bases). The CDR3 is 14 amino acids. The germline gives CDR1 LNHDA, CDR2 SQIVND (reference sequence). Trimming cost V 5 bases and J 6 bases, with 14 bases left between them.

J is TRBJ2-5 and V is TRBV5-1; possible D gene TRBD1, 6 bases. In germline, CDR1 is SGHRS, CDR2 YFSETQ. V dropped 3 bases and J dropped 0 bases, with 9 bases sitting between them. The CDR3 is made up of 14 amino acids. CDR3 sequence: CASSYTGYQETQYF. The DNA of the CDR3 is TGCGCCAGCAGCTATACAGGGTACCAAGAGACCCAGTACTTC.

This clone is labeled medium-sized. V usage is TRBV6-5 and J usage is TRBJ1-1; TRBD1 matches at 11 bases. CDR3 length equals 15 residues. V shed 5 bases and J 4 bases; nucleotides not matched to a gene: 6. Germline V lookup: CDR1 MNHEY, CDR2 SVGAGI. CDR3 DNA sequence: TGTGCCAGCAGTAGGACAGGGGGCATGGTCACTGAAGCTTTCTTT. It translates to CASSRTGGMVTEAFF.

In its sample, this clone was seen once. The V and J genes are TRBV3-1 (or the pseudogene TRBV3-2) and TRBJ1-1; TRBD1 agrees at 7 bases. This CDR3 region has 15 residues. The V segment lost 3 bases and the J segment 1 base; nucleotides outside the gene matches: 5. Germline CDR1 reads LGHDT; CDR2 reads YNNKEL (reference sequence). The CDR3 DNA reads as TGTGCCAGCAGCCAGGGGACAGTCAGGAACACTGAAGCTTTCTTT. The encoded protein is CASSQGTVRNTEAFF.

This clone occurred once. The V gene is TRBV18, the J gene TRBJ2-7, with TRBD2 as a possible D gene (6 bases). The V gene's germline CDR1 is KGHSH and CDR2 LQKENI. The CDR3 contains 14 residues. The V gene lost 2 bases and the J gene lost 2 bases, with 10 bases spanning the gap. The CDR3 is CASSPTGDPYEQYF. CDR3 in DNA: TGTGCCAGCTCACCAACGGGGGATCCCTACGAGCAGTACTTC.

In regard to this clone: The same CDR3 also results from other DNA sequences found in this sample. V and J are TRBV5-6 and TRBJ1-4; 7 bases agree with TRBD1. Losses at the gene ends were 4 bases for V and 6 bases for J; bases not matched to a gene: 3. Germline V gives CDR1 SGHDT, CDR2 YYEEEE. This CDR3 region has 13 residues. CDR3: CASSLGTDEKLFF. Here the CDR3 DNA reads TGTGCCAGCAGCCTCGGGACAGATGAAAAACTGTTTTTT.

This chain uses TRBV6-5 with TRBJ1-6, with D perhaps matching TRBD1 (6 bases). The germline V and J ends were trimmed by 6 bases and 8 bases, with 17 bases remaining between them. Germline loops: CDR1 MNHEY, CDR2 SVGAGI. The CDR3 covers 15 residues. CDR3 nucleotides: TGTGCCAGCAGCCGGGGGGGCGGTAAGGATTCACCCCTCCACTTT. Its protein is CASSRGGGKDSPLHF.

V gene TRBV5-1 combines with J gene TRBJ1-3; D remains unclear. The CDR3 has 15 amino acids. V lost 0 bases to trimming and J lost 0 bases, with 7 bases between them. Germline V gene sequence: CDR1 SGHRS, CDR2 YFSETQ. CDR3 bases: TGCGCCAGCAGCTTGGCCGGGAGCTCTGGAAACACCATATATTTT. This gives the protein CASSLAGSSGNTIYF.

This chain uses TRBV10-1 with TRBJ2-1; either TRBD1 or TRBD2 may fit D (7 bases each). V was cut by 8 bases and J by 8 bases, with 19 bases left in between. Germline lookup yields CDR1 WNHNN and CDR2 SYGVQD (reference sequence). The CDR3 covers 14 residues. For the CDR3, the DNA is TGCGCCAGCGGCCAGGGGGGGCCCCGGGATGAGCAGTTCTTC. Translating gives CASGQGGPRDEQFF.

The genes are TRBV11-2 and TRBJ1-5; TRBD1 is a possible D gene (6 bases). The V gene lost 0 bases and the J gene lost 9 bases, with 9 bases spanning the gap. Germline assignment: CDR1 SGHAT and CDR2 FQNNGV. The CDR3 runs 13 residues. The CDR3 sequence: CASSLDQGRPQHF. In DNA form, the CDR3 reads TGTGCCAGCAGCTTAGATCAGGGGCGGCCCCAGCATTTT. The variable domain in full, completed from reference TRBV11-2 and TRBJ1-5, reads EAGVAQSPRYKIIEKRQSVAFWCNPISGHATLYWYQQILGQGPKLLIQFQNNGVVDDSQLPKDRFSAERLKGVDSTLKIQPAKLEDSAVYLCASSLDQGRPQHFGDGTRLSIL.

This sequence joins TRBV2 and TRBJ2-1, with 9 bases matching TRBD1. Germline V gene lookup returns CDR1 SNHLY and CDR2 FYNNEI. This CDR3 comprises 16 residues. The trim removed 7 bases at V and 0 bases at J, leaving 7 bases unmatched. CDR3 coding DNA: TGTGCCAGCATGATAGGGACAGGGCCCTCCTACAATGAGCAGTTCTTC. Amino acids: CASMIGTGPSYNEQFF.